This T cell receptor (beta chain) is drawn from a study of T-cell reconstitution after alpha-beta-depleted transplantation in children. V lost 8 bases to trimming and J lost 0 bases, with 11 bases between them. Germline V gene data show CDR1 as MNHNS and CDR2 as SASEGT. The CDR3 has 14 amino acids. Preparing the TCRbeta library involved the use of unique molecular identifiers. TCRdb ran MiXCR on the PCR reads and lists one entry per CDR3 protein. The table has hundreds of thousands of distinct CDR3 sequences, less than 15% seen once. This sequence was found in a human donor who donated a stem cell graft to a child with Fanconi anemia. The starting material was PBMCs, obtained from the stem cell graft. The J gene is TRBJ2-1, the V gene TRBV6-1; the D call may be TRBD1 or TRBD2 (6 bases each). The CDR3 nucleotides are TGTGCCAGCGTAGGGGGGTCCTCCTACAATGAGCAGTTCTTC. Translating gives CASVGGSSYNEQFF.